Each of the 23 T cell receptor beta chains below was sequenced from the same sample in a study (dated by TCRdb to between 2015 and 2017). The receptor library was made with 5' RACE. Sequencing used an Illumina MiSeq. TCRdb itself trimmed the public reads at Q25 with fastp, ran MiXCR and retained productive beta chains. For every CDR3 protein sequence, its rows merge into one entry that carries the most common genes and DNA. The sample contains 50,000 to 65,000 distinct CDR3 sequences, 28% of them found a single time. The ten largest clones capture roughly 3.3% of the sample. The sequenced material came from tumor-infiltrating memory CD4+ T cells sorted from the breast tumor. The cell subset or site label for this specimen denotes: memory CD4+ T cells, CD4+CD45RO+CD25-. These receptor sequences come from a female donor with breast cancer.

This chain joins TRBV29-1 and TRBJ1-1; D uncertain. CDR3 length: 11 residues. The germline gives CDR1 SQVTM, CDR2 ANQGSEA. V lost 2 bases and J 8 bases, leaving 9 bases between the germline ends. In nucleotides, the CDR3 is TGCAGCGTTGAAAGGGCAGTCGAAGCTTTCTTT. This codes for CSVERAVEAFF.

The V call is TRBV29-1, the J call TRBJ1-1, with a possible D match to TRBD1 (5 bases). The V end was cut by 8 bases, the J end by 5 bases, with 18 bases between. The germline gives CDR1 SQVTM, CDR2 ANQGSEA. CDR3 length: 13 amino acids. The CDR3 sequence: CSPQEGAGTEAFF. The CDR3 DNA is TGCAGCCCCCAGGAGGGTGCAGGGACTGAAGCTTTCTTT.

The genes are TRBV7-8 and TRBJ2-7; 7 bases match TRBD1. The CDR3 covers 15 residues. After removal of 0 bases from V and 3 bases from J, the junction contained 5 bases not matched to a gene. Germline assignment: CDR1 SGHVS and CDR2 FQNEAQ. CDR3 in amino acids: CASSLATGPNYEQYF. The CDR3 DNA follows: TGTGCCAGCAGCTTAGCGACAGGGCCAAACTACGAGCAGTACTTC.

This clonotype appeared a few times. The chain's CDR3 is CASSARGDSPLHF. In DNA, the CDR3 is TGTGCCAGCAGTGCCCGGGGGGATTCACCCCTCCACTTT. The V call is TRBV6-5, the J call TRBJ1-6, with D perhaps matching TRBD1 (5 bases). This CDR3 contains 13 residues. V lost 5 bases and J 8 bases, leaving 10 bases between the germline ends. Germline V gene data show CDR1 as MNHEY and CDR2 as SVGAGI.

This chain uses TRBV3-1 with TRBJ2-1; tentative D call: TRBD2 (5 bases). This CDR3 has 15 residues. Germline loops: CDR1 LGHDT, CDR2 YNNKEL (reference sequence). V gave up 2 bases and J gave up 7 bases, with 15 bases separating them. In DNA, the CDR3 is TGTGCCAGCAGCCAAACCCACGGAGGATTGAATGAGCAGTTCTTC. Translating it yields CASSQTHGGLNEQFF.

This clonotype was counted only a few times. The V call is TRBV28, the J call TRBJ2-5; D is uncertain. V was shortened by 6 bases and J by 9 bases, with 11 bases between the two germline ends. Germline V CDR1 and CDR2: MDHEN, SYDVKM. This CDR3 has 11 residues. The CDR3 nucleotides read TGTGCCAGCAGCCGCAAGGGTGCCCAGTACTTC. Translating gives CASSRKGAQYF. Based on the CDR3 plus reference TRBV28 and TRBJ2-5, the full variable domain is DVKVTQSSRYLVKRTGEKVFLECVQDMDHENMFWYRQDPGLGLRLIYFSYDVKMKEKGDIPEGYSVSREKKERFSLILESASTNQTSMYLCASSRKGAQYFGPGTRLLVL.

In the case of this clonotype: One end of the junction is discordant with germline, which a read error may explain. The rearrangement joins TRBV29-1 to TRBJ1-2; tentatively, D is TRBD1 (5 bases). This CDR3 region has 11 residues. The germline V gene encodes CDR1 SQVTM and CDR2 ANQGSEA. DNA of the CDR3: TGCAGCGTCGCAAGGGGTGATGGCTACGCCTTC. Its protein product is CSVARGDGYAF.

The chain joins TRBV4-1 to TRBJ2-2, with D possibly matching TRBD2 (5 bases). Looked up from germline, CDR1 is MGHRA and CDR2 is YSYEKL. The CDR3 extends over 14 amino acids. V lost 4 bases to trimming and J lost 7 bases, with 13 bases between them. This CDR3 reads CASSRVGGGGELFF. CDR3 coding DNA: TGCGCCAGCAGCCGCGTTGGAGGCGGCGGGGAGCTGTTTTTT.

This clonotype has just one count. V and J are TRBV24-1 and TRBJ2-3; TRBD2 aligns across 8 bases. The CDR3 has 16 residues. Germline V gene lookup returns CDR1 KGHDR and CDR2 SFDVKD. The junction had 6 bases not matched to a gene; V was cut back by 3 bases and J by 2 bases. The CDR3 coding sequence is TGTGCCACCAGTGATGGGACTAGACCTAACACAGATACGCAGTATTTT. Protein sequence: CATSDGTRPNTDTQYF.

This clonotype has more than one count but fewer than ten. The V call is TRBV6-2 or TRBV6-3, the J call TRBJ1-5, with a tentative D call TRBD1 (5 bases). The CDR3 runs 15 residues. The germline V gene has CDR1 MNHEY and CDR2 SVGEGT. The V and J ends lost 7 bases and 2 bases respectively, with 15 bases between them. The CDR3 spells CASTSEGRGNQPQHF. CDR3 nucleotides: TGTGCCAGCACCTCAGAGGGGAGAGGCAATCAGCCCCAGCATTTT.

This clonotype has just a few counts. In DNA, the CDR3 is TGTGCCAGCAGCGCCGGCCTTCGGAATACGCAGTATTTT. This codes for CASSAGLRNTQYF. The chain uses TRBV6-6 and TRBJ2-3, with D unresolved. In germline, CDR1 is MNHNY, CDR2 SVGAGI (reference sequence). The length of the CDR3 is 13 residues. The germline V and J ends were trimmed by 6 bases and 7 bases, with 14 bases remaining between them.

The chain is built from TRBV7-6 and TRBJ2-3; maybe TRBD1 (6 bases). In germline, CDR1 is SGHVS, CDR2 FNYEAQ. The CDR3 contains 13 residues. Trimming stripped 3 bases from V and 6 bases from J, with 10 bases between. CDR3: CASSFTGPDTQYF. CDR3 sequence (DNA): TGTGCCAGCAGCTTTACAGGGCCGGATACGCAGTATTTT. The full variable domain, in which reference TRBV7-6 and TRBJ2-3 provide the parts outside the CDR3, is GAGVSQSPRYKVTKRGQDVALRCDPISGHVSLYWYRQALGQGPEFLTYFNYEAQQDKSGLPNDRFSAERPEGSISTLTIQRTEQRDSAMYRCASSFTGPDTQYFGPGTRLTVL.

The rearrangement links TRBV7-9 to TRBJ1-4; D unclear. Germline V gene sequence: CDR1 SEHNR, CDR2 FQNEAQ (reference sequence). The germline V and J ends were trimmed by 2 bases and 5 bases, with 15 bases remaining between them. CDR3 length: 16 amino acids. The CDR3 sequence is CASSLSHSGRNEKLFF. CDR3 bases: TGTGCCAGCAGCTTATCCCACTCGGGTCGGAATGAAAAACTGTTTTTT.

CDR3 sequence reads: CASSLGGRANTGELFF. CDR3 nucleotide sequence: TGTGCCAGCAGCTTAGGTGGGAGGGCGAACACCGGGGAGCTGTTTTTT. V is TRBV7-2 and J is TRBJ2-2; TRBD2 matches 7 bases. CDR3 length: 16 residues. From germline, CDR1 is SGHTA and CDR2 FQGNSA. V gave up 1 base and J gave up 0 bases; unmatched junction bases: 2.

The chain couples TRBV24-1 to TRBJ2-5; D may be TRBD2 (6 bases). Trimming removed 5 bases at V and 2 bases at J, with 8 bases between. Germline V CDR1 and CDR2: KGHDR, SFDVKD. The CDR3 runs 13 residues. The CDR3 nucleotides read TGTGCCACCAGTGGGACTACACAAGAGACCCAGTACTTC. Translating it yields CATSGTTQETQYF.

The chain uses TRBV5-1 and TRBJ2-5; D not resolved. The CDR3 runs to 11 residues. V shed 2 bases and J shed 1 base, with 0 bases lying between them. Germline-derived CDR1 and CDR2 are SGHRS and YFSETQ. CDR3 coding DNA: TGCGCCAGCAGCTTCCAAGAGACCCAGTACTTC. This codes for CASSFQETQYF. Full variable domain (missing parts from reference TRBV5-1 and TRBJ2-5): KAGVTQTPRYLIKTRGQQVTLSCSPISGHRSVSWYQQTPGQGLQFLFEYFSETQRNKGNFPGRFSGRQFSNSRSEMNVSTLELGDSALYLCASSFQETQYFGPGTRLLVL.

The chain recombines TRBV10-3 with TRBJ2-3; 8 bases are shared with TRBD2. V shed 6 bases, J shed 2 bases, and the junction held 10 bases outside the gene matches. CDR3 length equals 16 residues. Germline V gene data show CDR1 as ENHRY and CDR2 as SYGVKD. The CDR3 DNA reads TGTGCCATCAGGTTTTCGGAACTAGCGGACACAGATACGCAGTATTTT. This sequence encodes CAIRFSELADTDTQYF.

Notes on this clonotype: The germline gene is not matched at one end of the junction; a read error may be the cause. This sequence joins TRBV2 and TRBJ1-2; TRBD1 is a possible D gene (5 bases). The CDR3 totals 13 residues. Germline V lookup: CDR1 SNHLY, CDR2 FYNNEI. The CDR3 protein is CASREDRTMGYTF. In nucleotides, the CDR3 is TGTGCCAGCAGGGAAGACAGAACTATGGGCTACACCTTC.

The chain is built from TRBV5-1 and TRBJ2-7; D is tentatively TRBD1 or TRBD2 (5 bases each). The CDR3 totals 15 residues. Germline CDR1 is SGHRS and CDR2 is YFSETQ. V lost 4 bases to trimming and J lost 2 bases, with 16 bases between them. CDR3 DNA: TGCGCCAGCAGCAAGGACCCGCCGGGGCCCTACGAGCAGTACTTC. Its protein product is CASSKDPPGPYEQYF. Combining the CDR3 with reference TRBV5-1 and TRBJ2-7 gives the whole variable domain KAGVTQTPRYLIKTRGQQVTLSCSPISGHRSVSWYQQTPGQGLQFLFEYFSETQRNKGNFPGRFSGRQFSNSRSEMNVSTLELGDSALYLCASSKDPPGPYEQYFGPGTRLTVT.

The sample holds a few counts of this clonotype. The chain is built from TRBV24-1 and TRBJ1-2; D gene ambiguous. The V and J ends lost 5 bases and 5 bases respectively, with 11 bases between them. Germline CDR1 KGHDR, CDR2 SFDVKD. CDR3 length: 13 residues. The chain's CDR3 is CATSVGRSYGYTF. The DNA of the CDR3 is TGTGCCACCAGTGTTGGGCGTTCTTATGGCTACACCTTC.

In its sample, this clonotype was seen a few times. The rearrangement links TRBV18 to TRBJ2-7; TRBD1 matches 8 bases. J lost 5 bases, V lost 3 bases, and 6 bases had no gene match. The CDR3 runs to 14 residues. Germline CDR1 reads KGHSH; CDR2 reads LQKENI. The CDR3 DNA sequence: TGTGCCAGCTCACCGAACAGGGGGTTTGACGAGCAGTACTTC. Protein: CASSPNRGFDEQYF.

This clonotype was observed a few times. The genes are TRBV12-3 or TRBV12-4 and TRBJ1-1; D is undetermined. Trimming shortened V by 6 bases and J by 5 bases, and 16 bases separated the two germline ends. This CDR3 has 14 residues. The CDR3 DNA follows: TGTGCCAGCAGAGAAACCTTGGCAGGTACTGAAGCTTTCTTT. This gives the protein CASRETLAGTEAFF.

The chain couples TRBV29-1 to TRBJ2-7, with no clear D. V lost 7 bases, J lost 5 bases, and 12 bases lay in between. The germline V gene has CDR1 SQVTM and CDR2 ANQGSEA. The CDR3 sequence is 11 residues long. The CDR3 nucleotides are TGCAGCGCCGGACCTCTAAACGAGCAGTACTTC. Amino acid sequence: CSAGPLNEQYF.